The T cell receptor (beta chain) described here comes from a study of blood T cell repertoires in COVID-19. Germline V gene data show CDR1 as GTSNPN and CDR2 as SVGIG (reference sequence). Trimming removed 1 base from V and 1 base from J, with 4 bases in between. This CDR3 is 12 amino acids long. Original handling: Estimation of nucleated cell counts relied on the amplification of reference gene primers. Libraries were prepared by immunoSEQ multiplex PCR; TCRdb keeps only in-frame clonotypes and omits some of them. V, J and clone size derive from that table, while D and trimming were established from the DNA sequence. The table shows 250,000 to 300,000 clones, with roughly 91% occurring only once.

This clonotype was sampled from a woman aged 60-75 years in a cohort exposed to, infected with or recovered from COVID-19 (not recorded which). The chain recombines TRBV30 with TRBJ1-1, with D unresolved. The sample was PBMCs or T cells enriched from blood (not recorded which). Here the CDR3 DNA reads TGTGCCTGGAGTGCAGGGAACACTGAAGCTTTCTTT. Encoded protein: CAWSAGNTEAFF.